This TCR beta chain stems from a study of PD-1 blockade in classical Hodgkin lymphoma. Notes on the study in general: Unlike CD8+ TCR diversity, which did not rise significantly by C4D1, CD4+ TCR diversity did.

Assay: immunoSEQ multiplex PCR; the TCRdb copy retains only in-frame clones and omits some. The profile shows under 60,000 clones, roughly 66% of them singletons. There was relapse after autologous stem cell transplantation in every patient, and there was variation in brentuximab vedotin exposure. Germline loops: CDR1 SNHLY, CDR2 FYNNEI. This CDR3 contains 14 residues. Trimming removed 7 bases from V and 5 bases from J; junction bases left unmatched: 8. Of note for this clone: The target antigen is unknown.

The chain uses TRBV2 and TRBJ2-1, with TRBD1 matching 7 bases. The clonotype was recovered from a human donor with classical Hodgkin lymphoma. The sequenced sample was peripheral blood mononuclear cells (PBMCs), obtained before the second cycle of nivolumab. CDR3: CASNRGLADNEQFF. The CDR3, as DNA: TGTGCCAGCAACAGGGGTTTGGCGGACAATGAGCAGTTCTTC.